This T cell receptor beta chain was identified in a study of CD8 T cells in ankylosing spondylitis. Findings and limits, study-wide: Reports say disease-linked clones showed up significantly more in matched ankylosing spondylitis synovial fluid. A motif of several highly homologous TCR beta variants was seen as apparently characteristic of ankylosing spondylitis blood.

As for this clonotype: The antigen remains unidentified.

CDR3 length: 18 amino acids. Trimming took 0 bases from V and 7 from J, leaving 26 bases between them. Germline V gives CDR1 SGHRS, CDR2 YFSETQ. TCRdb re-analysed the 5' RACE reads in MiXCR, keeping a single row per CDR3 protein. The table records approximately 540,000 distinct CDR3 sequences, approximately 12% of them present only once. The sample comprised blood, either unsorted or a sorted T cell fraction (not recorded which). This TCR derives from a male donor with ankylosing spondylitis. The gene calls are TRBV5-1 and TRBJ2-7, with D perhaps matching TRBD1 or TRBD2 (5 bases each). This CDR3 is CASSLASRVSRVGEEQYF. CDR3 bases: TGCGCCAGCAGCTTGGCCTCACGTGTTTCCAGGGTAGGGGAGGAGCAGTACTTC.